This TCR beta chain was sequenced in a study of beta chain features in type 1 diabetes. Study-wide context: Cell yields, gender and age were similar in healthy donors and patients.

General observations from the study: Across all four CD4+ subsets, people with type 1 diabetes showed modestly shorter TCRB CDR3s. In type 1 diabetes patients, VDJ junctions had fewer insertions; deletions at these junctions were more frequent. Equally in patients and controls, shorter templates might have been favored by PCR. The naive, central memory and Treg TCRB repertoires of patients appeared to be more similar to one another than those of healthy donors.

As every portion of the isolated RNA was reverse transcribed, the sequencing read expressed TCRB transcripts. TCRdb's copy holds only in-frame clones and misses some; the assay was immunoSEQ multiplex PCR. This table has a few hundred thousand clones, approximately 25% appearing once. This clone was counted only a few times. Its target is unknown. This CDR3 comprises 11 residues. The germline V gene encodes CDR1 SGHTA and CDR2 FQGNSA. Trimming stripped 2 bases from V and 8 bases from J, with 4 bases between. Sequencing used naive CD4+ T cells from blood. This clonotype originated in a woman aged 25 to 39 with type 1 diabetes. This sequence joins TRBV7-2 and TRBJ2-1; no clear D gene. The CDR3 here is CASSLFYEQFF. The CDR3 nucleotides are TGTGCCAGCAGCTTATTCTATGAGCAGTTCTTC.